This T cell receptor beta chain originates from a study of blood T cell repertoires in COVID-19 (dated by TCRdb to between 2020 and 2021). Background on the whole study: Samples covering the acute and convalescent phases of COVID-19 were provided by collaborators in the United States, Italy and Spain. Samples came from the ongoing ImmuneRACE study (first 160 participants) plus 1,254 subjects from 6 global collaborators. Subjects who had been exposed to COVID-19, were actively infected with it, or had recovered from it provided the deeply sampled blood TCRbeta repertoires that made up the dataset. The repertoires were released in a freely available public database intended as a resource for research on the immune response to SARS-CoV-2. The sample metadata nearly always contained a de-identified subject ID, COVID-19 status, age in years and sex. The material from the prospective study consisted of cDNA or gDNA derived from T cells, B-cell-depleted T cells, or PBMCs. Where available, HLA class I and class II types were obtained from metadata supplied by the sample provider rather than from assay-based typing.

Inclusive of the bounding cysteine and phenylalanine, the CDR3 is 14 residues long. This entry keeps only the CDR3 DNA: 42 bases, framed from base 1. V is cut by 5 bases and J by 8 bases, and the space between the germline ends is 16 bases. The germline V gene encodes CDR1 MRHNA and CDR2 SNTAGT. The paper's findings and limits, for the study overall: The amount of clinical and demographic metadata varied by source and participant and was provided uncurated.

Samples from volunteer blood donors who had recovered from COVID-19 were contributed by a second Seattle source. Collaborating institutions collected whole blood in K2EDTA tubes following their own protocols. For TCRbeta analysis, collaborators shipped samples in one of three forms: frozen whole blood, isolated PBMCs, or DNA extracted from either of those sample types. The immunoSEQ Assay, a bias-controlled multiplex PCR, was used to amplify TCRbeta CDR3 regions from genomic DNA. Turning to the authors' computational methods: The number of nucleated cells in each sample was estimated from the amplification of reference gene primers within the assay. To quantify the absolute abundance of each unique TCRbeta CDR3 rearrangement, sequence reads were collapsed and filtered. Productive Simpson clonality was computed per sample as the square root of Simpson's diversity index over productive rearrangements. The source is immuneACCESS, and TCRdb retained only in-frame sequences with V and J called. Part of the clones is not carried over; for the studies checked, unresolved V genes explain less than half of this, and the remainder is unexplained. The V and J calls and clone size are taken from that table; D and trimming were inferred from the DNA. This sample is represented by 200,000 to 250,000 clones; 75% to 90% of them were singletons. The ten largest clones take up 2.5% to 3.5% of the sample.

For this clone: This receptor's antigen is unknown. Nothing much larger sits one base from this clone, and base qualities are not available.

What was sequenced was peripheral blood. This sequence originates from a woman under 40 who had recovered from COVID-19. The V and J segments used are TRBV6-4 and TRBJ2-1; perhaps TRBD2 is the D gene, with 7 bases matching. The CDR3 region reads CASSRGGPEDEQFF. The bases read TGTGCCAGCAGTAGGGGGGGGCCGGAGGATGAGCAGTTCTTC.